A few counts support the clone carrying this TCR beta chain. Antigen unknown. The sample originates from a study of beta chain features in type 1 diabetes. Expressed TCRB transcripts were sequenced because the isolated RNA had all been reverse transcribed beforehand. Assay used: immunoSEQ multiplex PCR; TCRdb lists only in-frame clones, some missing. The profile shows about 140,000 clones, less than 8.5% of them singletons. Germline V gene lookup returns CDR1 SGHRS and CDR2 YFSETQ. Trimming shortened V by 5 bases and J by 4 bases, and 12 bases separated the two germline ends. This CDR3 has 13 amino acids. The study, taken as a whole, reports: PCR might pick shorter templates more often, in the same way for patients and controls. When cDNA is sequenced, cells with high TCR expression could be over-represented.

V usage is TRBV5-1 and J usage is TRBJ2-5; tentatively, D is TRBD2 (5 bases). The specimen sequenced was central memory CD4+ T cells from blood. This TCR derives from a woman aged 25 to 39 in good health. In DNA form, the CDR3 reads TGCGCCAGCAGGGGAGCGCCCCGAGAGACCCAGTACTTC. This translates into CASRGAPRETQYF. Based on the CDR3 plus reference TRBV5-1 and TRBJ2-5, the full variable domain is KAGVTQTPRYLIKTRGQQVTLSCSPISGHRSVSWYQQTPGQGLQFLFEYFSETQRNKGNFPGRFSGRQFSNSRSEMNVSTLELGDSALYLCASRGAPRETQYFGPGTRLLVL.